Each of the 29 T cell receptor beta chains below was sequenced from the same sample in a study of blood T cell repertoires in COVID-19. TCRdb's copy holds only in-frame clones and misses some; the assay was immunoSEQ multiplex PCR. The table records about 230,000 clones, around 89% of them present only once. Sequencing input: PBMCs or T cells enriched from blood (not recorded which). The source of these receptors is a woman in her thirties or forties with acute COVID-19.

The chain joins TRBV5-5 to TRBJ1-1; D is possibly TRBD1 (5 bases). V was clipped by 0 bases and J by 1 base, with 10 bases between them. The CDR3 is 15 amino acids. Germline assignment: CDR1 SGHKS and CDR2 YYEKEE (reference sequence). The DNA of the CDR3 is TGTGCCAGCAGCTTGGTTGGAGGGGCGAACACTGAAGCTTTCTTT. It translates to CASSLVGGANTEAFF.

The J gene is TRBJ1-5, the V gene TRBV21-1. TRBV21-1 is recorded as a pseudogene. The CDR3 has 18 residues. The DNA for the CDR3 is TGTGCCAGCAGCAAGAGGTCTCGTGGCCGGGATGGTAATCAGCCCCAGCATTTT. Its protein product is CASSKRSRGRDGNQPQHF.

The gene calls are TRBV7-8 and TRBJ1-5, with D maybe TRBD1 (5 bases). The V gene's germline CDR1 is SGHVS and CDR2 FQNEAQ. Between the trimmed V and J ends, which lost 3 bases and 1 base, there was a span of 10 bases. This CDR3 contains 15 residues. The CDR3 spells CASSFKDTSNQPQHF. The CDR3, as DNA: TGTGCCAGCAGCTTTAAGGACACCAGCAATCAGCCCCAGCATTTT.

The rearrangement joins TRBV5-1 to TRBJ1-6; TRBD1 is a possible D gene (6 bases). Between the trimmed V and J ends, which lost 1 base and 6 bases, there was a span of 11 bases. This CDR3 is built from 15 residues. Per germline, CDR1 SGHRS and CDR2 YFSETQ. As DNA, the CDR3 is TGCGCCAGCAGCTTGACAGGGAACTCTAATTCACCCCTCCACTTT. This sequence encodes CASSLTGNSNSPLHF.

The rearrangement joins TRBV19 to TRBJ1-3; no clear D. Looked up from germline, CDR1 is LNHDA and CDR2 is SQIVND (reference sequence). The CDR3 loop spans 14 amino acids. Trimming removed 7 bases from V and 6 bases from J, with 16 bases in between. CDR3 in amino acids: CASTSRDIVNTIYF. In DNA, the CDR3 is TGTGCCAGTACATCCCGGGATATAGTAAACACCATATATTTT.

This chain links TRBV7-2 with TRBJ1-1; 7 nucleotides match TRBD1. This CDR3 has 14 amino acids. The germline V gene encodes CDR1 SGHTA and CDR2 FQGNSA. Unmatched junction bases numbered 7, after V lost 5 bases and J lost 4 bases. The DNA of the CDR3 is TGTGCCAGCAGCCTCGGACAGGCCCCCACTGAAGCTTTCTTT. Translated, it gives CASSLGQAPTEAFF. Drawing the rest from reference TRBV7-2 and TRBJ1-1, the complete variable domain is GAGVSQSPSNKVTEKGKDVELRCDPISGHTALYWYRQSLGQGLEFLIYFQGNSAPDKSGLPSDRFSAERTGGSVSTLTIQRTQQEDSAVYLCASSLGQAPTEAFFGQGTRLTVV.

The CDR3 DNA is TGCGCCAGCAGCAGAGAAGCGGGTACGCAGTATTTT. Translation: CASSREAGTQYF. The chain recombines TRBV5-1 with TRBJ2-3; possible D gene TRBD2, 6 bases. The CDR3 has 12 residues. V was trimmed by 4 bases and J by 8 bases, leaving 11 bases between them. CDR1 SGHRS and CDR2 YFSETQ come from the germline V gene.

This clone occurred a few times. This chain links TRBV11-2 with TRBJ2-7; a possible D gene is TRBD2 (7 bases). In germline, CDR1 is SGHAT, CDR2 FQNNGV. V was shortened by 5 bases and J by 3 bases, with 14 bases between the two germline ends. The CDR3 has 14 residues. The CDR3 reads CASSVQGGNYEQYF. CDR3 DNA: TGTGCCAGCAGCGTACAGGGAGGGAACTACGAGCAGTACTTC.

CDR3 sequence: CASSTSSRAQYF. CDR3 nucleotides: TGTGCCAGCAGCACTTCATCTCGGGCCCAGTACTTC. This chain joins TRBV7-2 and TRBJ2-5; D uncertain. The germline gives CDR1 SGHTA, CDR2 FQGNSA. V gave up 5 bases and J gave up 9 bases, with 13 bases separating them. This CDR3 spans 12 amino acids.

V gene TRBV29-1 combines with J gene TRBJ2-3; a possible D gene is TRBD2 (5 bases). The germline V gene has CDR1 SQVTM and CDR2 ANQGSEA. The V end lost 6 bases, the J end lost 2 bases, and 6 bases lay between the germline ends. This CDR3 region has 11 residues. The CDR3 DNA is TGCAGCGTAGCGGACACAGATACGCAGTATTTT. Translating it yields CSVADTDTQYF.

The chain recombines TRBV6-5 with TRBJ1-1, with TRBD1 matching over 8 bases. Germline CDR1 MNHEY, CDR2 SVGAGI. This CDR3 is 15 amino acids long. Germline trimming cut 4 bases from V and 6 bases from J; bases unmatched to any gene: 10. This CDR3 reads CASSWQGAYTPEAFF. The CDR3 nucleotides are TGTGCCAGCAGTTGGCAGGGGGCGTATACCCCTGAAGCTTTCTTT.

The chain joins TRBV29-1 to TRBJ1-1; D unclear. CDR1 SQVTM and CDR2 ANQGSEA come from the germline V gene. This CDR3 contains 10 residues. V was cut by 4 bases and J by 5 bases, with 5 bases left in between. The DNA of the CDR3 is TGCAGCGTTGTTTCAACTGAAGCTTTCTTT. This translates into CSVVSTEAFF. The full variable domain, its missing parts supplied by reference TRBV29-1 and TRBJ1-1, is SAVISQKPSRDICQRGTSLTIQCQVDSQVTMMFWYRQQPGQSLTLIATANQGSEATYESGFVIDKFPISRPNLTFSTLTVSNMSPEDSSIYLCSVVSTEAFFGQGTRLTVV.

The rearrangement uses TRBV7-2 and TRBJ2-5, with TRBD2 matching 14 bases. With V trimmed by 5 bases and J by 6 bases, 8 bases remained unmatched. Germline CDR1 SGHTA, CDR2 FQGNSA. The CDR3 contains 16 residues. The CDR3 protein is CASSTGTSGGEQTQYF. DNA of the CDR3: TGTGCCAGCAGCACGGGGACTAGCGGGGGCGAACAGACCCAGTACTTC. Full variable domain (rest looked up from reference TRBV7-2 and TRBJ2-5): GAGVSQSPSNKVTEKGKDVELRCDPISGHTALYWYRQSLGQGLEFLIYFQGNSAPDKSGLPSDRFSAERTGGSVSTLTIQRTQQEDSAVYLCASSTGTSGGEQTQYFGPGTRLLVL.

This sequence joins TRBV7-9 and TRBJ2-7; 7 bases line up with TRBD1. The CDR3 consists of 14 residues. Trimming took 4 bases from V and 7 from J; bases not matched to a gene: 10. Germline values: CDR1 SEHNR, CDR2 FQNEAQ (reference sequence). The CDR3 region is CASSSDRALGEQYV. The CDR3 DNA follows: TGTGCCAGCAGCTCCGACAGGGCCCTGGGAGAGCAGTACGTC.

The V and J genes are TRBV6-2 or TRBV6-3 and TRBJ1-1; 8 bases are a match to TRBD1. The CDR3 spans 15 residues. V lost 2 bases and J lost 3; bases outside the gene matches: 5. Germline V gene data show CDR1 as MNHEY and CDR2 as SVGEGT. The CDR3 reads CASSYETGEDTEAFF. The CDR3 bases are TGTGCCAGCAGTTACGAGACAGGGGAGGACACTGAAGCTTTCTTT.

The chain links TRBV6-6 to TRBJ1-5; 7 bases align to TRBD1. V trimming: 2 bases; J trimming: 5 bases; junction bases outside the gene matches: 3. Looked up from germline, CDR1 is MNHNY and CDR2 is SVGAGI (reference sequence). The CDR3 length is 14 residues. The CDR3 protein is CASSYPDRDQPQHF. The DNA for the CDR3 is TGTGCCAGCAGTTACCCCGACAGGGATCAGCCCCAGCATTTT.

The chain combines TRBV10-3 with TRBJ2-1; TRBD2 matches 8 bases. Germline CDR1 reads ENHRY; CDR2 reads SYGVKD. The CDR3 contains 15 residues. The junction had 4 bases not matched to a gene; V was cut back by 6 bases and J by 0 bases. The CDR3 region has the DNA TGTGCCATCAGAAAAGCGGGAGACTCCTACAATGAGCAGTTCTTC. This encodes CAIRKAGDSYNEQFF.

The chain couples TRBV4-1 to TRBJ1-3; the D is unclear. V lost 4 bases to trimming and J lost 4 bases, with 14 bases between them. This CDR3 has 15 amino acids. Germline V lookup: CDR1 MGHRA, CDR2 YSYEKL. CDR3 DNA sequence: TGCGCCAGCAGCCCCCTACCTAAAATCGGAAACACCATATATTTT. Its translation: CASSPLPKIGNTIYF.

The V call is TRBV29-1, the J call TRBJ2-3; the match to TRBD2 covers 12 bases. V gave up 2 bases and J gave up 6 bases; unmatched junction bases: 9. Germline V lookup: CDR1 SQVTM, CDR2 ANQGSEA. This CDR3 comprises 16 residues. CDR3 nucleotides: TGCAGCGTTGAATATGGACTAGCGGGGAATGTGGATACGCAGTATTTT. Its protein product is CSVEYGLAGNVDTQYF.

In nucleotides, the CDR3 is TGTGCCAGCAGCTTAGGGGCAGTTCGACAGGGGAAAGGAAACACCATATATTTT. Its protein product is CASSLGAVRQGKGNTIYF. The chain recombines TRBV11-3 with TRBJ1-3; 8 nucleotides align to TRBD1. The germline V gene encodes CDR1 SGHNT and CDR2 YENEEA. The trim removed 1 base at V and 4 bases at J, leaving 12 bases unmatched. The CDR3 sequence is 18 residues long.

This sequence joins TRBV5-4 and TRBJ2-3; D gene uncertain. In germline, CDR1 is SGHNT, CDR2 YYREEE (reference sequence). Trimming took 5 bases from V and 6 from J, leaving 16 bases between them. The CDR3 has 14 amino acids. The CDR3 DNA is TGTGCCAGCAGGGCTGAGCAGGTTCTGGATACGCAGTATTTT. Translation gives CASRAEQVLDTQYF.

CDR3 loop: CASSPWRGGEQYF. The CDR3, as DNA: TGTGCCAGCAGCCCCTGGAGGGGCGGCGAGCAGTACTTC. This sequence joins TRBV9 and TRBJ2-7, with TRBD2 as a possible D gene (6 bases). CDR1 and CDR2 (germline): SGDLS, YYNGEE. The CDR3 has 13 amino acids. V was clipped by 4 bases and J by 6 bases, with 14 bases between them. The entire variable domain, with the rest obtained from reference TRBV9 and TRBJ2-7, is as follows: DSGVTQTPKHLITATGQRVTLRCSPRSGDLSVYWYQQSLDQGLQFLIQYYNGEERAKGNILERFSAQQFPDLHSELNLSSLELGDSALYFCASSPWRGGEQYFGPGTRLTVT.

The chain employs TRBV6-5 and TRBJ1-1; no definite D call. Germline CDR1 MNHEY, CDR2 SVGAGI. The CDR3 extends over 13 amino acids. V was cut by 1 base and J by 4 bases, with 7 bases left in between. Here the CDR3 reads CASSYLRSTEAFF. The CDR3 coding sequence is TGTGCCAGCAGTTACTTAAGGAGCACTGAAGCTTTCTTT.

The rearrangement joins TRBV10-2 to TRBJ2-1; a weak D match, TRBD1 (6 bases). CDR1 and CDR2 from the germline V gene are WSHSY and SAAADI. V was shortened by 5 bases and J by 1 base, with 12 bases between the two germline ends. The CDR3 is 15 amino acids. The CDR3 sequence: CASSLIGGSYNEQFF. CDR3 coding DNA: TGCGCCAGCAGTTTAATAGGGGGTTCCTACAATGAGCAGTTCTTC.

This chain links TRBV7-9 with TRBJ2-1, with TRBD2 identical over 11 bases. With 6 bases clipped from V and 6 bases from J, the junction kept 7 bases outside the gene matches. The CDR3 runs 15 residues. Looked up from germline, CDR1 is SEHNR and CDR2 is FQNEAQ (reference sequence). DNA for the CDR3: TGTGCCAGCAGTTCCGGGACTAGCGGTCCCAATGAGCAGTTCTTC. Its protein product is CASSSGTSGPNEQFF.

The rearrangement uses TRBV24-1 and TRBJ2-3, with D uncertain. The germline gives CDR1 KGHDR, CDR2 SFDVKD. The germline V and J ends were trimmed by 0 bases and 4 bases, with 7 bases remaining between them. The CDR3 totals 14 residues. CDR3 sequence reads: CATSDLLVPDTQYF. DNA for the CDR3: TGTGCCACCAGTGATTTGTTAGTCCCAGATACGCAGTATTTT.

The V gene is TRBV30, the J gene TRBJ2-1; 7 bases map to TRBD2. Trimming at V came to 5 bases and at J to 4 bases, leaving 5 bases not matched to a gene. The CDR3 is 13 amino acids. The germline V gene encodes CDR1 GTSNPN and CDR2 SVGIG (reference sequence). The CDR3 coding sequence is TGTGCCTGGTTCCGGGAGGAGTACAATGAGCAGTTCTTC. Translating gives CAWFREEYNEQFF. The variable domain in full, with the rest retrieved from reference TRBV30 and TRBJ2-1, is SQTIHQWPATLVQPVGSPLSLECTVEGTSNPNLYWYRQAAGRGLQLLFYSVGIGQISSEVPQNLSASRPQDRQFILSSKKLLLSDSGFYLCAWFREEYNEQFFGPGTRLTVL.

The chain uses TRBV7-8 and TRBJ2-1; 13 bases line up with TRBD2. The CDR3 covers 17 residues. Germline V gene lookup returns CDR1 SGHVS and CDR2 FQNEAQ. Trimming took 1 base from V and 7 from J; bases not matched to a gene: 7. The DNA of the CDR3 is TGTGCCAGCAGCTTAGAGTGGGGACTAGCGGGACGAAATGAGCAGTTCTTC. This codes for CASSLEWGLAGRNEQFF.

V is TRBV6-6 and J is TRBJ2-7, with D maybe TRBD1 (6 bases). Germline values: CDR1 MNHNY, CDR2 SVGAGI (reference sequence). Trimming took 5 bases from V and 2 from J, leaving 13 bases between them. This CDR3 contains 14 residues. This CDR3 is CASSDRTAPYEQYF. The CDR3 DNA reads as TGTGCCAGCAGTGACAGGACAGCCCCCTACGAGCAGTACTTC.